This T cell receptor (beta chain) was identified during a study of cytomegalovirus exposure and HLA in healthy donors. For the study at large: Later, an analysis reported that the 120 or so validation repertoires had used the same platform as the roughly 720 first-cohort repertoires.

Separation from the roughly 670-subject first cohort characterized the roughly 120-subject validation cohort, to which the donors belonged. Findings of the study overall: Subsequent analysis found a tendency for first-cohort TCR clusters to co-occur within the 120 or so validation repertoires.

A single count supports this clone. The antigen is unknown. TCRdb keeps only in-frame clones here, not all; method: immunoSEQ multiplex PCR. The sample holds tens of thousands of clones, more than 75% seen once. Losses at the gene ends were 11 bases for V and 5 bases for J; bases not matched to a gene: 12. From germline, CDR1 is SNHLY and CDR2 FYNNEI. The CDR3 consists of 14 residues. Sequencing was carried out using PBMCs. The receptor comes from a man aged 25-45 years in good health and CMV-seronegative. V is TRBV2 and J is TRBJ2-5, with TRBD2 matching over 9 bases. In DNA form, the CDR3 reads TGTGCCCACAGAGGAGGAGCGGGGGGTGAGACCCAGTACTTC. Protein product: CAHRGGAGGETQYF.